This T cell receptor (beta chain) was captured in a study of cytomegalovirus exposure and HLA in healthy donors. General study results and limits: The study recorded 150 to 200 TCR beta chains that were cytomegalovirus-associated. Association with HLA alleles at 0.05 false discovery rate was found for approximately 18,000 TCR beta sequences in a later analysis.

PCR was performed using 60 Vbeta and 13 Jbeta primers. The method was immunoSEQ multiplex PCR; TCRdb's version includes in-frame clones alone and lacks a portion of them. The sample includes under 200,000 clones, roughly 13% of them seen just once. On this clone: As yet, its antigen is unknown.

Germline lookup yields CDR1 SGHRS and CDR2 YFSETQ. This CDR3 contains 15 residues. Trimming removed 6 bases at V and 9 bases at J, with 22 bases between. When sampled, the donors appeared nominally healthy, though they likely had unrecorded immune exposures. The chain uses TRBV5-1 and TRBJ2-1; the D gene is possibly TRBD2 (5 bases). The sequenced sample was PBMCs. This clonotype originated in a man in his fifties or sixties in good health and CMV-seropositive. The DNA for the CDR3 is TGCGCCAGCACCCCGGCGGGCGCCGTGGGAAGTGAGCAGTTCTTC. It encodes CASTPAGAVGSEQFF.